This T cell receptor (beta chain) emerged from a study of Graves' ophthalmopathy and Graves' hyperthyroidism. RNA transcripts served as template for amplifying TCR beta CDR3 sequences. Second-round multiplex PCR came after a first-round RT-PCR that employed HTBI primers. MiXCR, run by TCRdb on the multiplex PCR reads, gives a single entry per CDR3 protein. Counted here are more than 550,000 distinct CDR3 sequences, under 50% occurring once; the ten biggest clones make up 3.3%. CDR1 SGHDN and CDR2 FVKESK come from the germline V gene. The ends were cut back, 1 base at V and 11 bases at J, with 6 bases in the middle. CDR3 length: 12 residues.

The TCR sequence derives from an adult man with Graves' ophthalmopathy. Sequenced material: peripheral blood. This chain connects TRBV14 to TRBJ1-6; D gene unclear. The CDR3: CASSQVPAPLHF. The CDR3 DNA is TGTGCCAGCAGCCAAGTACCGGCACCCCTCCACTTT.